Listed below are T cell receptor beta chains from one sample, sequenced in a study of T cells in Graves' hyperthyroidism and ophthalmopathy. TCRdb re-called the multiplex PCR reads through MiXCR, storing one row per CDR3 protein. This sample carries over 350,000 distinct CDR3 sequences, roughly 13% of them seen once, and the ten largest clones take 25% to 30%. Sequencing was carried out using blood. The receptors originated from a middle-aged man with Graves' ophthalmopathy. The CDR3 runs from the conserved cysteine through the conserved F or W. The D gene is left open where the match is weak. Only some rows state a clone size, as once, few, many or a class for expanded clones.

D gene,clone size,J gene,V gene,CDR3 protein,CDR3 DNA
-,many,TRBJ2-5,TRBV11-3,CASSFLGVETQYF,TGTGCCAGCAGCTTTTTAGGGGTAGAGACCCAGTACTTC
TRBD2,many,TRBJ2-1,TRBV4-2,CASSQDGTRKYNEQFF,TGTGCCAGCAGCCAAGATGGGACTAGGAAGTACAATGAGCAGTTCTTC
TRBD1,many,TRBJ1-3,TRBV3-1,CASSQDWRDRVPSGNTIYF,TGTGCCAGCAGCCAAGATTGGCGGGACAGGGTCCCCTCTGGAAACACCATATATTTT
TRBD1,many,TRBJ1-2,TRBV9,CASSVEGQQNYGYTF,TGTGCCAGCAGCGTAGAGGGACAGCAAAACTATGGCTACACCTTC
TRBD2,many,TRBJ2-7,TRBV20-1,CSARGAGGSYEQYF,TGCAGTGCTAGGGGAGCGGGAGGGTCCTACGAGCAGTACTTC
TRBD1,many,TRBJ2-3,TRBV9,CASSVRQGVADTQYF,TGTGCCAGCAGCGTAAGACAGGGGGTAGCAGATACGCAGTATTTT
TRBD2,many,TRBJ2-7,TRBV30,CAWTSGPYEQYF,TGTGCCTGGACTAGCGGGCCCTACGAGCAGTACTTC
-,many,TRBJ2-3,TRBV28,CASTWGTSTDTQYF,TGTGCCAGCACCTGGGGGACTAGCACAGATACGCAGTATTTT
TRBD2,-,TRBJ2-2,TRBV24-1,CATSDSVSGDATGELFF,TGTGCCACCAGTGATTCAGTTAGCGGGGACGCCACCGGGGAGCTGTTTTTT
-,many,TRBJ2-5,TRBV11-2,CASRQQQETQYF,TGTGCCAGCAGACAGCAACAAGAGACCCAGTACTTC
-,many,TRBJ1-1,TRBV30,CAWSIAPNTEAFF,TGTGCCTGGAGTATTGCTCCGAACACTGAAGCTTTCTTT
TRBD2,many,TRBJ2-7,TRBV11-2,CASSLGAGVGPYF,TGTGCCAGCAGCTTAGGAGCGGGAGTAGGTCCGTACTTC
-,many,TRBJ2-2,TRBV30,CAWRALGAGELFF,TGTGCCTGGAGGGCCTTAGGAGCCGGGGAGCTGTTTTTT
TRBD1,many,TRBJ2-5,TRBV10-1,CASSEGGAGTQYF,TGCGCCAGCAGTGAAGGGGGCGCGGGGACCCAGTACTTC
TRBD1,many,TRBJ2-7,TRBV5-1,CASSLGQGADEQYF,TGCGCCAGCAGCTTGGGCCAGGGGGCAGACGAGCAGTACTTC
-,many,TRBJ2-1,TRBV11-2,CASSHPSGNSYNEQFF,TGTGCCAGCAGCCACCCATCGGGAAACTCCTACAATGAGCAGTTCTTC
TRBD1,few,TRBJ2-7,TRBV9,CASSASTGGPYEQYF,TGTGCCAGCAGCGCATCTACAGGGGGTCCCTACGAGCAGTACTTC
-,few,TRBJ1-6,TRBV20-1,CSASDPFGGIDSPLHF,TGCAGTGCTAGTGATCCCTTCGGGGGAATTGATTCACCCCTCCACTTT
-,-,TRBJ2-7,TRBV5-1,CASSPDTGKDSYEQYF,TGCGCCAGCAGCCCGGACACAGGGAAAGACTCCTACGAGCAGTACTTC
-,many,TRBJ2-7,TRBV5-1,CASRHNHGYEQYF,TGCGCCTCCCGACACAACCACGGCTACGAGCAGTACTTC
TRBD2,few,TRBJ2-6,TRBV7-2,CASSPRGRASGANVLTF,TGTGCCAGCAGCCCCCGCGGGAGGGCCAGTGGGGCCAACGTCCTGACTTTC
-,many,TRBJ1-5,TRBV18,CASSPQPNQPQHF,TGTGCCAGCTCACCTCAACCCAATCAGCCCCAGCATTTT
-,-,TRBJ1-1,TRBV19,CASSSDSLEAFF,TGTGCCAGTAGTTCGGACAGCTTAGAAGCTTTCTTT
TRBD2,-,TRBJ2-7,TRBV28,CASTPGLAGGGEQYF,TGTGCCAGCACCCCCGGGCTAGCGGGAGGTGGGGAGCAGTACTTC
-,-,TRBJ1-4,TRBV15,CATSRFEKLFF,TGTGCCACCAGCAGATTTGAAAAACTGTTTTTT
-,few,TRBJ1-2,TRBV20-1,CSARDARDLGGYTF,TGCAGTGCTAGAGATGCGAGGGATCTGGGCGGCTACACCTTC
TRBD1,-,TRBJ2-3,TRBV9,CASSPSRDRVDTQYF,TGTGCCAGCAGCCCGAGCCGGGACAGAGTAGATACGCAGTATTTT
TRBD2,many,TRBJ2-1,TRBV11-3,CASSQGTSGTQGEQFF,TGTGCCAGCAGCCAAGGGACTAGCGGAACCCAGGGTGAGCAGTTCTTC
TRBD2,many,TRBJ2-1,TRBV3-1,CASSQGFSGRGNEQFF,TGTGCCAGCAGCCAAGGGTTTAGCGGGAGAGGGAATGAGCAGTTCTTC
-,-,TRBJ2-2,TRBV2,CASSDEELFF,TGTGCCAGCAGTGACGAGGAGCTGTTTTTT
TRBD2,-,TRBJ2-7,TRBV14,CASSQGHSGRALSSYEQYF,TGTGCCAGCAGCCAGGGTCATAGCGGGAGGGCCCTGAGCTCCTACGAGCAGTACTTC
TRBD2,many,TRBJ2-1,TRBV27,CASSYSSGSFDEQFF,TGTGCCAGCAGCTACTCTAGCGGGAGCTTCGATGAGCAGTTCTTC
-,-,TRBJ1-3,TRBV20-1,CSAQESAGLNTIYF,TGCAGTGCCCAGGAGTCGGCAGGCTTAAACACCATATATTTT
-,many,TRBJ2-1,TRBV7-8,CASSLVGYHEQFF,TGTGCCAGCAGCTTAGTAGGCTACCATGAGCAGTTCTTC
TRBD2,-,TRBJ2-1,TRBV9,CASSDPQRGVSYNEQFF,TGTGCCAGCAGCGACCCCCAACGGGGGGTTTCCTACAATGAGCAGTTCTTC
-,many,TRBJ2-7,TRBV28,CASTPPGIGSYEQYF,TGTGCCAGCACCCCCCCCGGGATAGGCTCCTACGAGCAGTACTTC
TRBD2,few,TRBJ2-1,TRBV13,CASRGLAGAGEQFF,TGTGCCAGCAGAGGACTAGCGGGAGCCGGTGAGCAGTTCTTC
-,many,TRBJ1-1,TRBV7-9,CASSLERTRGNTEAFF,TGTGCCAGCAGCTTAGAGAGGACTCGAGGAAACACTGAAGCTTTCTTT
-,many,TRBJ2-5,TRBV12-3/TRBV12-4,CASSKTVSETQYF,TGTGCCAGCAGTAAGACTGTGTCTGAGACCCAGTACTTC
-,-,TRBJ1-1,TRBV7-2,CASTLMGAWTTEAFF,TGTGCCAGCACCTTGATGGGGGCTTGGACCACTGAAGCTTTCTTT
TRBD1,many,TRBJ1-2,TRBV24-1,CATSDRTDRVGYGYTF,TGTGCCACCAGTGATCGGACGGACAGGGTGGGCTATGGCTACACCTTC
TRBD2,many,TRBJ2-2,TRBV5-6,CASRSAASGRYGGELFF,TGTGCCAGCAGGTCCGCCGCTAGCGGGAGATATGGCGGGGAGCTGTTTTTT
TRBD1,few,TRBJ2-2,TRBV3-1,CASSQMTGEAGELFF,TGTGCCAGCAGCCAGATGACAGGGGAGGCCGGGGAGCTGTTTTTT
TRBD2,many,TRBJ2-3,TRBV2,CASGRREIPDTQYF,TGTGCCAGCGGTCGGCGGGAGATCCCAGATACGCAGTATTTT
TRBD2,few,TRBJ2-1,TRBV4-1,CASSQLAGSGNEQFF,TGCGCCAGCAGCCAATTAGCGGGGTCCGGGAATGAGCAGTTCTTC
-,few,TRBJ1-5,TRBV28,CASSPILGGEGQPQHF,TGTGCCAGCAGCCCGATCTTGGGTGGAGAAGGTCAGCCCCAGCATTTT
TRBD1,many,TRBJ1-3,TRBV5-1,CASSLEPGQQFGNTIYF,TGCGCCAGCAGCTTGGAACCGGGACAGCAATTCGGAAACACCATATATTTT
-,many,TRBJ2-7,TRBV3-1,CASSQETTSFSYEQYF,TGTGCCAGCAGCCAAGAAACGACTAGTTTCTCCTACGAGCAGTACTTC